One sample yielded the 26 T cell receptor beta chains listed below, sequenced in a study of blood T cell repertoires in COVID-19. Sequenced by immunoSEQ multiplex PCR; TCRdb stores in-frame clones only, minus some. This sample has approximately 150,000 clones; 87% occur once, and the top ten carry roughly 8%. The sequencing sample was made of peripheral blood. The receptor set was obtained from a woman aged 45-65 years with active or convalescent COVID-19.

The V and J genes are TRBV5-1 and TRBJ1-1; D may be TRBD1 (5 bases). This CDR3 is 13 amino acids long. V was shortened by 4 bases and J by 0 bases, with 7 bases between the two germline ends. The germline V gene encodes CDR1 SGHRS and CDR2 YFSETQ. The CDR3 nucleotides read TGCGCCAGCAGCCGGGGGATGAACACTGAAGCTTTCTTT. The encoded protein is CASSRGMNTEAFF. The full variable domain, its missing parts supplied by reference TRBV5-1 and TRBJ1-1, is KAGVTQTPRYLIKTRGQQVTLSCSPISGHRSVSWYQQTPGQGLQFLFEYFSETQRNKGNFPGRFSGRQFSNSRSEMNVSTLELGDSALYLCASSRGMNTEAFFGQGTRLTVV.

This CDR3 reads CASSQGTGPGYTF. The CDR3 DNA is TGTGCCAGCAGCCAAGGGACAGGGCCTGGCTACACCTTC. The chain employs TRBV14 and TRBJ1-2; 8 bases fit TRBD1. The CDR3 runs 13 residues. Losses at the gene ends were 1 base for V and 7 bases for J; bases not matched to a gene: 2. CDR1 and CDR2 from the germline V gene are SGHDN and FVKESK.

The chain has TRBV15 and TRBJ1-2; TRBD1 might be the D (5 bases). V lost 0 bases, J lost 4 bases, and 15 bases lay in between. Germline V gene lookup returns CDR1 LNHNV and CDR2 YYDKDF (reference sequence). The CDR3 runs to 16 residues. CDR3 amino acids: CATSRDYGDSSYGYTF. The CDR3 coding sequence is TGTGCCACCAGCAGAGATTACGGAGACAGCTCCTATGGCTACACCTTC.

CDR3 in amino acids: CASQPSEQYF. CDR3 nucleotide sequence: TGTGCCAGCCAACCGAGCGAGCAGTACTTC. The chain is built from TRBV12-3 or TRBV12-4 and TRBJ2-7; no firm D call. The CDR3 is made up of 10 amino acids. V lost 8 bases to trimming and J lost 6 bases, with 8 bases between them.

The genes are TRBV19 and TRBJ2-7; 10 bases align to TRBD2. This CDR3 region has 15 residues. J gave up 3 bases and V 4 bases, and 6 bases lay outside the gene matches. CDR1 and CDR2 from the germline V gene are LNHDA and SQIVND (reference sequence). This chain's CDR3 is CASSRAQREGYEQYF. The CDR3 DNA is TGTGCCAGTAGTAGAGCCCAGCGGGAGGGCTACGAGCAGTACTTC.

The genes are TRBV27 and TRBJ1-1; D possibly corresponds to TRBD1 (5 bases). Trimming took off 3 bases at V and 6 bases at J, with 11 bases between the two ends. From germline, CDR1 is MNHEY and CDR2 SMNVEV (reference sequence). The CDR3 covers 13 residues. The chain's CDR3 is CASSFSSGAEAFF. As DNA, the CDR3 is TGTGCCAGCAGTTTCTCCTCGGGGGCTGAAGCTTTCTTT.

The CDR3 loop reads CASSSGTGTFYGYTF. CDR3 DNA sequence: TGTGCCAGCAGTTCCGGGACAGGGACCTTCTATGGCTACACCTTC. The chain couples TRBV6-5 to TRBJ1-2; TRBD1 matches at 9 bases. The V segment lost 4 bases and the J segment 4 bases; nucleotides outside the gene matches: 7. Germline-derived CDR1 and CDR2 are MNHEY and SVGAGI. The CDR3 consists of 15 residues.

The CDR3 reads CASSQGPGQGLDTQYF. CDR3 sequence (DNA): TGCGCCAGCAGCCAGGGACCGGGACAGGGACTAGATACGCAGTATTTT. The chain uses TRBV4-1 and TRBJ2-3; TRBD1 agrees at 9 bases. CDR1 and CDR2 from the germline V gene are MGHRA and YSYEKL. This CDR3 has 16 amino acids. The junction had 9 bases not matched to a gene; V was cut back by 3 bases and J by 5 bases.

The rearrangement uses TRBV7-9 and TRBJ1-4; the D is unclear. Germline CDR1 reads SEHNR; CDR2 reads FQNEAQ (reference sequence). The V end was cut by 2 bases, the J end by 3 bases, with 13 bases between. The CDR3 totals 16 residues. The CDR3 nucleotides read TGTGCCAGCAGCTTAATGGGGAGTGTATCTAATGAAAAACTGTTTTTT. Amino acid sequence: CASSLMGSVSNEKLFF.

This clone has only one observation. This chain links TRBV4-1 with TRBJ2-7; D perhaps matches TRBD1 (6 bases). Trimming stripped 2 bases from V and 5 bases from J, with 7 bases between. The germline V gene encodes CDR1 MGHRA and CDR2 YSYEKL. CDR3 length: 12 amino acids. The CDR3 DNA follows: TGCGCCAGCAGCCAAACAGGGAACGAGCAGTACTTC. It specifies CASSQTGNEQYF.

This clone occurred a few times. This chain links TRBV20-1 with TRBJ2-7, with TRBD1 matching over 8 bases. Germline values: CDR1 DFQATT, CDR2 SNEGSKA (reference sequence). This CDR3 spans 11 amino acids. V was pared by 5 bases and J by 6 bases, with 3 bases of the junction left unmatched. This chain's CDR3 is CSALTGVEQYF. Here the CDR3 DNA reads TGCAGTGCTCTGACAGGGGTCGAGCAGTACTTC.

The chain has TRBV7-8 and TRBJ1-1; 7 bases are shared with TRBD1. The J segment lost 3 bases and the V segment lost 5 bases, leaving 18 bases of the junction unmatched. There are 18 residues in the CDR3. Germline V lookup: CDR1 SGHVS, CDR2 FQNEAQ. In nucleotides, the CDR3 is TGTGCCAGCAGCCTGTTACGGATACGACAGGGTCAAGACACTGAAGCTTTCTTT. The encoded protein is CASSLLRIRQGQDTEAFF. The full variable domain, its missing parts supplied by reference TRBV7-8 and TRBJ1-1, is GAGVSQSPRYKVAKRGQDVALRCDPISGHVSLFWYQQALGQGPEFLTYFQNEAQLDKSGLPSDRFFAERPEGSVSTLKIQRTQQEDSAVYLCASSLLRIRQGQDTEAFFGQGTRLTVV.

The genes are TRBV5-1 and TRBJ2-2; TRBD1 agrees at 7 bases. The CDR3 has 16 residues. The germline CDR1 and CDR2 sequences are SGHRS and YFSETQ. The V segment lost 4 bases and the J segment 2 bases; nucleotides outside the gene matches: 8. CDR3 loop: CASSDGQAFNTGELFF. CDR3 DNA: TGCGCCAGCAGCGATGGACAGGCCTTTAACACCGGGGAGCTGTTTTTT.

V is TRBV7-2 and J is TRBJ1-3, with D perhaps TRBD1 (5 bases). Germline V gives CDR1 SGHTA, CDR2 FQGNSA. This CDR3 is built from 16 residues. V was cut by 5 bases and J by 7 bases, with 21 bases left in between. CDR3 in DNA: TGTGCCAGCAGCGCATTTCCGGGGGAAATGCGCAACACCATATATTTT. It translates to CASSAFPGEMRNTIYF.

The chain carries TRBV7-9 and TRBJ2-1, with D tentatively TRBD1 (6 bases). Germline V gene lookup returns CDR1 SEHNR and CDR2 FQNEAQ (reference sequence). Trimming shortened V by 4 bases and J by 3 bases, and 13 bases separated the two germline ends. The CDR3 length is 15 residues. The CDR3 is CASSSRTGHYNEQFF. The CDR3 DNA reads TGTGCCAGCAGCTCACGGACGGGACACTACAATGAGCAGTTCTTC.

This rearrangement joins TRBV9 to TRBJ1-1; 7 bases line up with TRBD1. Germline V gives CDR1 SGDLS, CDR2 YYNGEE. The CDR3 spans 13 residues. The ends lost 9 bases at V and 2 bases at J; junction bases unmatched: 7. This CDR3 reads CATGQALNTEAFF. The CDR3 region has the DNA TGTGCCACCGGACAGGCGCTAAACACTGAAGCTTTCTTT.

V and J are TRBV5-1 and TRBJ1-1; 11 positions match TRBD1. Germline assignment: CDR1 SGHRS and CDR2 YFSETQ. The CDR3 has 16 amino acids. V was pared by 0 bases and J by 5 bases, with 6 bases of the junction left unmatched. CDR3 region: CASSLGPRDRGTEAFF. CDR3 sequence (DNA): TGCGCCAGCAGCTTGGGGCCGAGGGACAGGGGGACTGAAGCTTTCTTT.

The chain links TRBV30 to TRBJ1-2, with D possibly being TRBD1 (6 bases). CDR1 is GTSNPN and CDR2 is SVGIG in the germline V gene (reference sequence). Between the trimmed V and J ends, which lost 4 bases and 4 bases, there was a span of 19 bases. The CDR3 runs 15 residues. The CDR3 DNA follows: TGTGCCTGGAAGTTGGGGCGACAGGCAAGCTATGGCTACACCTTC. Its translation: CAWKLGRQASYGYTF.

This rearrangement joins TRBV9 to TRBJ2-3, with TRBD2 identical over 9 bases. CDR1 and CDR2 from the germline V gene are SGDLS and YYNGEE. This CDR3 contains 14 residues. Trimming took 4 bases from V and 6 from J; bases not matched to a gene: 6. CDR3 amino acids: CASSLGLAPDTQYF. CDR3 in DNA: TGTGCCAGCAGCCTGGGACTAGCCCCGGATACGCAGTATTTT.

In this sample, this clone turned up once. The CDR3 nucleotides read TGTGCCAGCAGCTTACCGGGACTGATGAACACTGAAGCTTTCTTT. This translates into CASSLPGLMNTEAFF. The genes are TRBV7-2 and TRBJ1-1; possibly TRBD1 for D (5 bases). The ends were cut back, 2 bases at V and 0 bases at J, with 10 bases in the middle. CDR3 size: 15 residues. Germline V gene data show CDR1 as SGHTA and CDR2 as FQGNSA.

The rearrangement joins TRBV27 to TRBJ2-3; D gene unclear. Per germline, CDR1 MNHEY and CDR2 SMNVEV (reference sequence). This CDR3 comprises 16 residues. V lost 2 bases and J 0 bases, leaving 12 bases between the germline ends. DNA for the CDR3: TGTGCCAGCAGTTTACTGGGCTACACTAGCACAGATACGCAGTATTTT. Residues: CASSLLGYTSTDTQYF.

The chain employs TRBV3-1 (or the pseudogene TRBV3-2) and TRBJ2-1; a weak D match, TRBD1 (6 bases). V dropped 3 bases and J dropped 10 bases, with 19 bases sitting between them. Looked up from germline, CDR1 is LGHDT and CDR2 is YNNKEL (reference sequence). The CDR3 is 15 amino acids. CDR3 sequence reads: CASSQVLTGFGEQFF. The DNA of the CDR3 is TGTGCCAGCAGCCAGGTTTTGACAGGTTTCGGAGAGCAGTTCTTC.

The chain employs TRBV2 and TRBJ1-2, with 9 bases that match TRBD1. The germline gives CDR1 SNHLY, CDR2 FYNNEI. This CDR3 comprises 14 residues. V lost 4 bases, J lost 5 bases, and 5 bases stayed unmatched. The CDR3 sequence is CASSGTGDRYGYTF. The DNA for the CDR3 is TGTGCCAGCAGTGGGACAGGGGATAGGTATGGCTACACCTTC. The variable domain in full, completed from reference TRBV2 and TRBJ1-2, reads EPEVTQTPSHQVTQMGQEVILRCVPISNHLYFYWYRQILGQKVEFLVSFYNNEISEKSEIFDDQFSVERPDGSNFTLKIRSTKLEDSAMYFCASSGTGDRYGYTFGSGTRLTVV.

This rearrangement joins TRBV6-5 to TRBJ1-4; 9 bases agree with TRBD1. J was trimmed by 12 bases and V by 7 bases; bases with no gene match: 9. CDR1 and CDR2 from the germline V gene are MNHEY and SVGAGI. CDR3 length: 13 residues. Written as DNA, the CDR3 is TGTGCCAGCAAGAGGACAGGGGTAATGGAACTGTTTTTT. The encoded protein is CASKRTGVMELFF.

The V and J genes are TRBV27 and TRBJ1-2, with 11 bases lining up with TRBD1. The CDR3 has 17 residues. CDR1 and CDR2 from the germline V gene are MNHEY and SMNVEV (reference sequence). With V trimmed by 5 bases and J by 1 base, 9 bases remained unmatched. The CDR3 coding sequence is TGTGCCAGCAGTATAGGACAGGGGGCCGACTTTAACTATGGCTACACCTTC. Translated, it gives CASSIGQGADFNYGYTF.

This clone was recorded a few times. V is TRBV19 and J is TRBJ1-2; a possible D gene is TRBD1 (6 bases). The CDR3 is 14 residues long. V gave up 8 bases and J gave up 1 base, with 14 bases separating them. Germline V CDR1 and CDR2: LNHDA, SQIVND (reference sequence). The CDR3, as DNA: TGTGCCAGTGGGGAGGGGGGCCGTAACTATGGCTACACCTTC. Its protein is CASGEGGRNYGYTF.